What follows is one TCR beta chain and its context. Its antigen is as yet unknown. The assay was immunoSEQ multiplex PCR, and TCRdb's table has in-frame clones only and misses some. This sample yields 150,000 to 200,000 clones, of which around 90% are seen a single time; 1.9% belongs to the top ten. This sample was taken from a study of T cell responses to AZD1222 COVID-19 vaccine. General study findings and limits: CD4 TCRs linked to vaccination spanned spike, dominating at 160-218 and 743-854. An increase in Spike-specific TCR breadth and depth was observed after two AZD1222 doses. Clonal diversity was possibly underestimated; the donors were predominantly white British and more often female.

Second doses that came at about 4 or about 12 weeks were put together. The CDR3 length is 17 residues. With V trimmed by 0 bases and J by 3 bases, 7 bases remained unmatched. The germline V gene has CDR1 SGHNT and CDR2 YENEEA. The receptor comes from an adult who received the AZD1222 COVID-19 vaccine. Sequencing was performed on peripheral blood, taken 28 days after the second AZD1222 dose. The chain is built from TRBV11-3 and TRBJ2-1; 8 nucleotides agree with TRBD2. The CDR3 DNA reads TGTGCCAGCAGCTTAGATGGGGCGGCGGGGGGCTACAATGAGCAGTTCTTC. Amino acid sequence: CASSLDGAAGGYNEQFF.